This is a list of T cell receptor beta chains from one sample in a study of T cell changes during pregnancy in multiple sclerosis. The protocol was immunoSEQ multiplex PCR, while the TCRdb copy is restricted to in-frame clones and leaves out a portion. Of 80,000 to 100,000 clones listed, roughly 89% are singletons. The sample consisted of peripheral blood, taken after pregnancy. Every receptor here comes from a female donor in good health, enrolled as a control in a pregnancy study. The CDR3 runs from the conserved cysteine through the conserved F or W. The D gene is left open where the match is weak. Size is omitted from some rows. Given values are once, few, many or a class for expanded clones.

j_gene | abundance | v_gene | d_gene | CDR3nt | CDR3aa
TRBJ1-1 | once | TRBV28 | TRBD1 | TGTGCCAGCAGTTTAGTGGCAGGGGGTGAAGCTTTCTTT | CASSLVAGGEAFF
TRBJ2-5 | - | TRBV6-5 | - | TGTGCCAGCAGTTACTCGAACGTACGGCCCGGGAACCAGTACTTC | CASSYSNVRPGNQYF
TRBJ2-1 | - | TRBV15 | TRBD2 | TGTGCCACCAGCAGAGATTTAGCGGGGGATACTACCCCCTTTTACAATGAGCAGTTCTTC | CATSRDLAGDTTPFYNEQFF
TRBJ1-5 | - | TRBV2 | - | TGTGCCAGCATGGAGAAGCAGTGGGGCAATCAGCCCCAGCATTTT | CASMEKQWGNQPQHF
TRBJ2-3 | - | TRBV28 | - | TGTGCCAGCCGACTGTCAGATACGCAGTATTTT | CASRLSDTQYF
TRBJ2-3 | - | TRBV30 | - | TGTGCCTGGACCGGGACAACCACAGATACGCAGTATTTT | CAWTGTTTDTQYF
TRBJ1-2 | few | TRBV28 | TRBD1 | TGTGCCAGCAGTCGAACAGGGGGCGCCGGATACTATGGCTACACCTTC | CASSRTGGAGYYGYTF
TRBJ2-3 | - | TRBV5-8 | - | TGTGCCAGCAGCTTAGTAAGAGGGATCACAGATACGCAGTATTTT | CASSLVRGITDTQYF
TRBJ2-1 | once | TRBV7-9 | - | TGTGCCAGCAGCTCCCCGAGGCTAGAGGGTGACAATGAGCAGTTCTTC | CASSSPRLEGDNEQFF
TRBJ2-1 | - | TRBV4-1 | TRBD1 | TGCGCCAGCAGCCAAGGCAGGGACAGTCACTACAATGAGCAGTTCTTC | CASSQGRDSHYNEQFF
TRBJ1-2 | few | TRBV5-4 | TRBD1 | TGTGCCAGCAGCCCTATTACACAGGGGTCCTATGGCTACACCTTC | CASSPITQGSYGYTF
TRBJ1-3 | - | TRBV11-2 | - | TGTGCCAGCAGCCCCGCGGGGAGGGCTGGAAACACCATATATTTT | CASSPAGRAGNTIYF
TRBJ2-5 | - | TRBV2 | TRBD1 | TGTGCCAGCAGCCGGGACAGCAGAGAGACCCAGTACTTC | CASSRDSRETQYF
TRBJ2-2 | - | TRBV7-2 | - | TGTGCCAGCAGCTTAATGGGGAACACCGGGGAGCTATTTTTT | CASSLMGNTGELFF
TRBJ2-6 | - | TRBV9 | - | TGTGCCAGCAGCGAGGGGGGGGCTAGCTTCTCTGGGGCCAACGTCCTGACTTTC | CASSEGGASFSGANVLTF
TRBJ1-1 | few | TRBV7-9 | - | TGTGCCAGCAGAAAGGACAGCACCTTTGAAGCTTTCTTT | CASRKDSTFEAFF
TRBJ2-3 | - | TRBV9 | - | TGTGCCAGCAGCGTAGATGGCGGGGCTAGCACAGATACGCAGTATTTT | CASSVDGGASTDTQYF
TRBJ2-2 | - | TRBV6-6 | - | TGTGCCACTCAGGACAACGGGGAGCTGTTTTTT | CATQDNGELFF
TRBJ1-1 | - | TRBV7-8 | TRBD1 | TGTGCCAGCAGCTTAATGGGACAGGGTGGCACTGAAGCTTTCTTT | CASSLMGQGGTEAFF
TRBJ2-3 | once | TRBV27 | TRBD1 | TGTGCCAGCAGTGGGGGACAGGGGCGAAATACGCAGTATTTT | CASSGGQGRNTQYF
TRBJ1-5 | - | TRBV28 | - | TGTGCCAGCGAAGAACCCCGGGACATAAATCAGCCCCAGCATTTT | CASEEPRDINQPQHF
TRBJ2-1 | - | TRBV9 | - | TGTGCCAGCAGCCCCCGCCGAGTAACCGATGAGCAGTTCTTC | CASSPRRVTDEQFF
TRBJ1-3 | - | TRBV5-1 | - | TGCGCCAGCAGCCAACAGGGACCTGGAAACACCATATATTTT | CASSQQGPGNTIYF
TRBJ1-2 | - | TRBV5-6 | TRBD1 | TGTGCCAGCAGCTTGCGGACAGGCTATGGCTACACCTTC | CASSLRTGYGYTF
TRBJ2-3 | - | TRBV20-1 | - | TGCAGTGCTACCATGGATACGCAGTATTTT | CSATMDTQYF
TRBJ2-7 | - | TRBV27 | - | TGTGCCAGCGGGGGGAACTCCTACGAGCAGTACTTC | CASGGNSYEQYF
TRBJ2-2 | - | TRBV5-4 | - | TGTGCCAGCAGCTCGATGGACAGAAGGAACACCGGGGAGCTGTTTTTT | CASSSMDRRNTGELFF
TRBJ1-5 | - | TRBV18 | - | TGTGCCAGCTCACCGGGGGGTTCCAGCCAAGGGAATCAGCCCCAGCATTTT | CASSPGGSSQGNQPQHF
TRBJ1-6 | - | TRBV4-3 | - | TGCGCCAGCAGCCAAGGGGCAGATAATTCACCCCTCCACTTT | CASSQGADNSPLHF
TRBJ2-7 | - | TRBV4-3 | - | TGCGCCAGCAGCCAAGGGGTAACGGGGTCCTACGAGCAGTACTTC | CASSQGVTGSYEQYF
TRBJ2-7 | - | TRBV2 | - | TGTGCCAGCAGTCCTCGGACAGCCTACGAGCAGTACTTC | CASSPRTAYEQYF
TRBJ1-2 | - | TRBV7-9 | - | TGTGCCAGCAGACTAGATCGGGGCTACACCTTC | CASRLDRGYTF
TRBJ1-1 | once | TRBV11-2 | TRBD1 | TGTGCCAGCAGGCTTAGAGGACAGGCGGACACTGAAGCTTTCTTT | CASRLRGQADTEAFF
TRBJ2-1 | - | TRBV7-3 | TRBD2 | TGTGCCAGCAGCCCGGGGGGGAGCTCCTACAATGAGCAGTTCTTC | CASSPGGSSYNEQFF
TRBJ1-2 | - | TRBV6-5 | - | TGTGCCAGCAGCTCCGGGGGACCGCCAGGAGGCTACACCTTC | CASSSGGPPGGYTF
TRBJ2-3 | - | TRBV28 | TRBD1 | TGTGCCAGCAGTTTGGGACAGACCACAGATACGCAGTATTTT | CASSLGQTTDTQYF
TRBJ1-5 | - | TRBV4-3 | - | TGCGCCAGCAGCCAAGATGGCTCAAGCAATCAGCCCCAGCATTTT | CASSQDGSSNQPQHF
TRBJ2-1 | - | TRBV13 | TRBD1 | TGTGCCAGCAGCTTAGGGGACAGGGGCTACAATGAGCAGTTCTTC | CASSLGDRGYNEQFF
TRBJ2-2 | once | TRBV4-3 | - | TGCGCCAGCAGCCAAAGCGGACAGTACACCGGGGAGCTGTTTTTT | CASSQSGQYTGELFF
TRBJ1-6 | - | TRBV2 | TRBD1 | TGTGCCAGCGGGTCGGACAGGGCCTTATCACCCCTCCACTTT | CASGSDRALSPLHF
TRBJ2-5 | once | TRBV29-1 | - | TGCAGCGTTGCCCCTACTAGTTACCAAGAGACCCAGTACTTC | CSVAPTSYQETQYF
TRBJ1-4 | - | TRBV11-2 | TRBD1 | TGTGCCAGCAGCTCCACACGGGGTTCGGGACAGGGGGCTAGAGAAAAACTGTTTTTT | CASSSTRGSGQGAREKLFF
TRBJ2-7 | - | TRBV27 | - | TGTGCCAGCAGTTCCCCGGTTTCCTACGAGCAGTACTTC | CASSSPVSYEQYF
TRBJ1-5 | once | TRBV4-1 | TRBD1 | TGCGCCAGCAGCCAAGCCGACAGGGGGGAACAGCCCCAGCATTTT | CASSQADRGEQPQHF
TRBJ1-4 | - | TRBV7-9 | TRBD1 | TGTGCCAGCAGCCCACGGACAGGGGGCGGGTTGTTTTTT | CASSPRTGGGLFF
TRBJ1-5 | once | TRBV4-2 | - | TGTGCCAGCAGCCCCCGACAGGACATAAATCAGCCCCAGCATTTT | CASSPRQDINQPQHF
TRBJ2-7 | - | TRBV7-8 | TRBD2 | TGTGCCAGCAGCTTACTAGCGGGGACTTACGGCGAGCAGTACTTC | CASSLLAGTYGEQYF
TRBJ2-7 | - | TRBV7-9 | TRBD2 | TGTGCCAGCAGCCACCCCCCGGGGACGGGAGGATTCTACGAGCAGTACTTC | CASSHPPGTGGFYEQYF
TRBJ2-3 | - | TRBV4-3 | - | TGCGCCAGCAGCCAAGAGGGCAGGGGCACAGATACGCAGTATTTT | CASSQEGRGTDTQYF
TRBJ1-1 | - | TRBV4-2 | TRBD1 | TGTGCCAGCAGCCGTCAACAGGGGGGCACTGAAGCTTTCTTT | CASSRQQGGTEAFF
TRBJ1-2 | - | TRBV19 | TRBD1 | TGTGCCAGTAGGCGACAGGGGAACGGCTACACCTTC | CASRRQGNGYTF